A single TCR beta chain is shown here with its context. Its antigen remains unidentified. The data were taken from a study of cytomegalovirus exposure and HLA in healthy donors. Sequenced by immunoSEQ multiplex PCR; TCRdb stores in-frame clones only, minus some. The repertoire includes 200,000 to 250,000 clones, almost 90% of them detected once, and around 3% sits in the top ten. The roughly 120-subject validation cohort, separate from the roughly 700-subject first cohort, included the donors. General observations from the study: The study designated 150 to 200 TCR beta chains cytomegalovirus-associated. The classifier reportedly diagnosed cytomegalovirus status with high sensitivity and specificity.

Germline V gene lookup returns CDR1 MNHNS and CDR2 SASEGT. The CDR3 is made up of 14 amino acids. V lost 3 bases and J lost 8, with 16 bases in between. This TCR derives from a woman in her late teens or twenties in good health and CMV-seronegative. Sequenced input: PBMCs. This chain joins TRBV6-1 and TRBJ1-1; D gene unclear. Here the CDR3 DNA reads TGTGCCAGCAGTGAGGGCGGTCGGGGTTTAGAAGCTTTCTTT. Amino acid sequence: CASSEGGRGLEAFF.